Listed below are T cell receptor beta chains from one sample, sequenced in a study of follicular helper T cells after annual influenza vaccination. The assay was immunoSEQ multiplex PCR, and TCRdb's table has in-frame clones only and misses some. The data show fewer than 5,000 clones, around 80% seen once. The material was CXCR5- memory CD4+ T cells sorted from blood, obtained 7 days after influenza vaccination. The receptors shown here come from an adult who received the influenza vaccine. Each CDR3 is given with its conserved first and last residue. A D gene is named only where the DNA matches it firmly. Part of the rows lack a size; the others show once, few, many or a class for expanded clones.

TRBD1	.	TRBV4-1	TRBJ1-5	CASSQGLGQGKGQPQHF	TGCGCCAGCAGCCAAGGATTGGGACAGGGAAAAGGCCAGCCCCAGCATTTT
.	.	TRBV28	TRBJ2-7	CASGTVDSYEQYF	TGTGCCAGCGGAACAGTGGACTCCTACGAGCAGTACTTC
.	.	TRBV2	TRBJ2-3	CASSVFRGRTDTQYF	TGTGCCAGCAGTGTCTTTAGGGGTCGGACAGATACGCAGTATTTT
TRBD2	.	TRBV5-6	TRBJ2-5	CASSILDIAGGGETQYF	TGTGCCAGCAGCATCCTCGACATAGCGGGGGGCGGAGAGACCCAGTACTTC
TRBD2	.	TRBV5-1	TRBJ2-1	CASSLMIAGGPGEQFF	TGCGCCAGCAGCTTGATGATAGCGGGGGGGCCAGGTGAGCAGTTCTTC
TRBD2	.	TRBV11-3	TRBJ2-2	CASSLGGLAGGDTGELFF	TGTGCCAGCAGCCTAGGAGGACTAGCGGGGGGGGACACCGGGGAGCTGTTTTTT
.	.	TRBV10-3	TRBJ2-7	CAISETGTYEQYF	TGTGCCATCAGTGAGACTGGGACCTACGAGCAGTACTTC
TRBD2	once	TRBV10-3	TRBJ2-5	CATALGLAGQETQYF	TGTGCCACCGCCCTCGGACTAGCGGGACAAGAGACCCAGTACTTC
.	.	TRBV5-8	TRBJ1-6	CASSYRGWAPNSPLHF	TGTGCCAGCAGCTACCGGGGGTGGGCGCCCAATTCACCCCTCCACTTT
TRBD1	.	TRBV19	TRBJ1-1	CASNTGTGKAAEAFF	TGTGCCAGCAATACCGGGACAGGGAAGGCAGCTGAAGCTTTCTTT
.	.	TRBV10-3	TRBJ2-5	CAISESAQQETQYF	TGTGCCATCAGTGAGTCGGCACAGCAAGAGACCCAGTACTTC
.	.	TRBV6-6	TRBJ2-7	CASSLTRSYEQYF	TGTGCCAGCAGTTTAACACGGAGCTACGAGCAGTACTTC
.	.	TRBV7-2	TRBJ2-3	CASGGAGDTQYF	TGTGCCAGCGGGGGGGCCGGAGATACGCAGTATTTT
.	.	TRBV7-2	TRBJ2-1	CASSPGTSRTNEQFF	TGTGCCAGCAGTCCCGGGACCAGCAGGACCAATGAGCAGTTCTTC
TRBD1	.	TRBV7-4	TRBJ1-2	CASSFHSKSRGPLRGYTF	TGTGCCAGCAGCTTTCATAGCAAGTCTAGGGGGCCATTGAGGGGCTACACCTTC
TRBD2	.	TRBV6-5	TRBJ2-2	CASTNGGALPGELFF	TGTGCCAGCACCAACGGGGGGGCTCTTCCCGGGGAGCTGTTTTTT
.	.	TRBV10-1	TRBJ2-1	CASSEGGWRSSYNEQFF	TGCGCCAGCAGTGAGGGGGGATGGCGGAGCTCCTACAATGAGCAGTTCTTC
.	few	TRBV7-8	TRBJ2-7	CASSLGRTAYEQYF	TGTGCCAGCAGCTTAGGCCGGACAGCCTACGAGCAGTACTTC
.	.	TRBV28	TRBJ1-2	CASSLLRQYGYTF	TGTGCCAGCAGTTTACTTCGTCAGTATGGCTACACCTTC
.	once	TRBV13	TRBJ2-3	CASSLVSTDTQYF	TGTGCCAGCAGCTTAGTCAGCACAGATACGCAGTATTTT
.	.	TRBV7-9	TRBJ1-2	CASSLRAGGAFYGYTF	TGTGCCAGCAGCTTACGGGCCGGGGGGGCCTTCTATGGCTACACCTTC
TRBD1	.	TRBV5-5	TRBJ2-7	CASSLAGQAAYEQYF	TGTGCCAGCAGCTTGGCGGGACAGGCAGCCTACGAGCAGTACTTC
.	.	TRBV5-6	TRBJ1-2	CASSLAGGSGYTF	TGTGCCAGCAGCTTGGCCGGAGGGAGCGGCTACACCTTC
.	.	TRBV7-2	TRBJ1-2	CASSLEVSNYGYTF	TGTGCCAGCAGCTTAGAGGTTTCTAACTATGGCTACACCTTC
.	once	TRBV6-5	TRBJ2-7	CASSLTRSYEQYF	TGTGCCAGCAGTTTAACACGGAGCTACGAGCAGTACTTC
TRBD1	.	TRBV7-3	TRBJ1-6	CASSSRQGGNSPLHF	TGTGCCAGCAGCTCTAGACAGGGGGGGAATTCACCCCTCCACTTT
.	.	TRBV10-1	TRBJ2-1	CASSDGGAGPGNEQFF	TGCGCCAGCAGTGATGGTGGGGCAGGGCCGGGCAATGAGCAGTTCTTC
.	.	TRBV7-9	TRBJ1-6	CASSLGGKDSPLHF	TGTGCCAGCAGCTTGGGGGGTAAGGATTCACCCCTCCACTTT
TRBD2	.	TRBV4-3	TRBJ2-2	CASSQGLAGAGELFF	TGCGCCAGCAGCCAGGGACTAGCGGGGGCCGGGGAGCTGTTTTTT
.	.	TRBV14	TRBJ2-7	CASSPDLVYEQYF	TGTGCCAGCAGTCCGGACCTGGTCTACGAGCAGTACTTC
.	few	TRBV2	TRBJ1-2	CASSAGDYYGYTF	TGTGCCAGCAGTGCTGGGGACTACTATGGCTACACCTTC
TRBD2	.	TRBV29-1	TRBJ2-3	CSVEGGLAGTTDTQYF	TGCAGCGTTGAAGGGGGGCTAGCGGGGACCACAGATACGCAGTATTTT
TRBD1	.	TRBV6-6	TRBJ2-5	CASSLGRGSETQYF	TGTGCCAGCAGTCTGGGCAGGGGGAGTGAGACCCAGTACTTC
.	.	TRBV9	TRBJ1-4	CASSVAGGRIEKLFF	TGTGCCAGCAGCGTAGCCGGGGGGCGCATTGAAAAACTGTTTTTT
.	.	TRBV28	TRBJ2-5	CASTTRWEGAQETQYF	TGTGCCAGCACCACCCGGTGGGAGGGGGCCCAAGAGACCCAGTACTTC
TRBD1	.	TRBV9	TRBJ2-7	CASSAQLLPGTGDDEQYF	TGTGCCAGCAGCGCACAACTCCTCCCCGGGACAGGGGACGACGAGCAGTACTTC
.	.	TRBV6-5	TRBJ1-1	CASSPQSALNTEAFF	TGTGCCAGCAGTCCCCAGAGCGCCCTGAACACTGAAGCTTTCTTT
TRBD2	.	TRBV28	TRBJ2-3	CASSSLLAGGTDTQYF	TGTGCCAGCAGTTCCCTACTAGCGGGAGGCACAGATACGCAGTATTTT
.	.	TRBV30	TRBJ1-5	CAWSVRGQPQHF	TGTGCCTGGAGTGTTCGGGGACAGCCCCAGCATTTT
.	.	TRBV9	TRBJ2-1	CASSAYYSLDEQFF	TGTGCCAGCAGCGCGTACTACAGTTTGGATGAGCAGTTCTTC
.	.	TRBV6-5	TRBJ2-7	CASSYRGRWDYEQYF	TGTGCCAGCAGTTACCGAGGACGCTGGGACTACGAGCAGTACTTC
.	few	TRBV2	TRBJ1-5	CASSYRASNQPQHF	TGTGCCAGCAGTTACAGGGCATCCAATCAGCCCCAGCATTTT
.	few	TRBV28	TRBJ2-7	CASSFSRFEQYF	TGTGCCAGCAGTTTCTCCAGATTCGAGCAGTACTTC
TRBD1	few	TRBV2	TRBJ1-6	CASSGRDRGLASPLHF	TGTGCCAGCAGTGGACGTGACAGGGGGCTGGCTTCACCCCTCCACTTT
.	.	TRBV2	TRBJ1-4	CASSPTLFGKLFF	TGTGCCAGCAGTCCGACGCTTTTTGGGAAACTGTTTTTT